The rows below give T cell receptor beta chains drawn from one sample of a study of T cell repertoires in cytomegalovirus infection. TCRdb analysed the reads with MiXCR anew, one entry per CDR3 protein. The table shows 350,000 to 500,000 distinct CDR3 sequences, with around 32% occurring only once. The sequencing input was PBMCs. These receptor sequences come from a human donor in good health (CMV status not recorded). Some clones in this sample may be carry-over from other donors' samples. Both conserved end residues are part of each CDR3. D genes are given only for firm matches. Not every row has a clone size; where given, it reads once, few, many or a size class.

clone_size d_call j_call v_call cdr3_aa cdr3_nt
few . TRBJ1-6 TRBV4-1 CASSQESDRNSPLHF TGCGCCAGCAGCCAAGAATCGGATCGGAATTCACCCCTCCACTTT
many . TRBJ2-1 TRBV7-2 CASSSLGGDYNEQFF TGTGCCAGCAGCTCGCTGGGGGGAGACTACAATGAGCAGTTCTTC
. . TRBJ1-1 TRBV6-5 CASSYSIGVRKNTEAFF TGTGCCAGCAGTTACTCGATAGGGGTTCGCAAGAACACTGAAGCTTTCTTT
few TRBD1 TRBJ2-2 TRBV6-6 CASSEDRGSYDNTGELFF TGTGCCAGCAGTGAGGACAGGGGGAGTTATGATAACACCGGGGAGCTGTTTTTT
. . TRBJ2-6 TRBV6-1 CASSGQSSGANVLTF TGTGCCAGCAGCGGTCAGTCCTCTGGGGCCAACGTCCTGACTTTC
few . TRBJ2-4 TRBV20-1 CSASPMRGQEVYIQYF TGCAGTGCTAGCCCCATGAGAGGGCAGGAGGTATACATTCAGTACTTC
few . TRBJ1-1 TRBV6-2/TRBV6-3 CASRPNLNTEAFF TGTGCCAGCAGACCGAACCTGAACACTGAAGCTTTCTTT
. . TRBJ1-3 TRBV12-3/TRBV12-4 CASSFQSSGNTIYF TGTGCCAGCAGTTTTCAGAGCTCTGGAAACACCATATATTTT
. . TRBJ1-1 TRBV6-6 CASSYSWISNTEAFF TGTGCCAGCAGTTACTCTTGGATATCGAACACTGAAGCTTTCTTT
few . TRBJ1-2 TRBV2 CASSDRQAARGDYGYTF TGTGCCAGCAGTGACCGCCAGGCTGCCAGGGGAGACTATGGCTACACCTTC
. TRBD2 TRBJ2-1 TRBV11-2 CASSLSVLAGGRRRYEQFF TGTGCCAGCAGCTTATCGGTACTAGCGGGGGGGCGAAGGAGGTATGAGCAGTTCTTC
. . TRBJ2-2 TRBV7-2 CASSRRPGTGELFF TGTGCCAGCAGCAGACGACCGGGAACCGGGGAGCTGTTTTTT
. . TRBJ2-4 TRBV19 CASNHRDGDQYF TGTGCCAGTAACCACCGGGACGGTGATCAGTACTTC
. TRBD1 TRBJ1-1 TRBV4-1 CASSQRDPPGQANTEAFF TGTGCCAGCAGCCAAAGAGATCCCCCGGGACAGGCGAACACTGAAGCTTTCTTT
few TRBD2 TRBJ2-3 TRBV5-1 CASSLVRTSGGADTQYF TGCGCCAGCAGCTTGGTCAGGACTAGCGGGGGGGCAGATACGCAGTATTTT
many . TRBJ1-1 TRBV7-3 CASSLSTTTEAFF TGTGCCAGCAGCTTAAGCACAACTACTGAAGCTTTCTTT
. . TRBJ2-1 TRBV5-6 CASSLAYRTNNEQFF TGTGCCAGCAGCCTCGCATATCGAACCAACAATGAGCAGTTCTTC
few . TRBJ2-4 TRBV7-9 CASSLALWGDGDIQYF TGTGCCAGCAGCTTAGCGTTGTGGGGGGATGGAGACATTCAGTACTTC
. . TRBJ1-1 TRBV7-6 CAGSLGTLNTEAFF TGTGCCGGCAGCTTAGGGACACTGAACACTGAAGCTTTCTTT
medium-sized . TRBJ2-7 TRBV7-6 CASSLALTDSSYEQYF TGTGCCAGCAGCTTAGCTTTGACGGATAGCTCCTACGAGCAGTACTTC
few TRBD1 TRBJ1-2 TRBV14 CASSQDDRGNFNYGYTF TGTGCCAGCAGCCAGGACGACAGGGGGAATTTTAACTATGGCTACACCTTC
. TRBD2 TRBJ2-5 TRBV11-3 CASSFKGGCQETQYF TGTGCCAGCAGCTTCAAGGGAGGGTGCCAAGAGACCCAGTACTTC
. . TRBJ1-1 TRBV10-3 CAIGGRGLRSTEAFF TGTGCCATCGGAGGGAGAGGGCTCCGGAGCACTGAAGCTTTCTTT
many TRBD1 TRBJ2-7 TRBV7-2 CASSVSDRYEQYF TGTGCCAGCAGCGTCTCGGACAGGTACGAGCAGTACTTC
. . TRBJ2-2 TRBV5-4 CASSLVLGTGELFF TGTGCCAGCAGCTTGGTCCTGGGAACCGGGGAGCTGTTTTTT
many . TRBJ2-3 TRBV7-2 CASEADTQYF TGTGCCAGCGAGGCGGATACGCAGTATTTT
. . TRBJ1-1 TRBV19 CASSPVTGNTEAFF TGTGCCAGTAGCCCGGTGACAGGGAACACTGAAGCTTTCTTT
. . TRBJ1-1 TRBV2 CALQGSTEAFF TGTGCTCTCCAGGGAAGCACTGAAGCTTTCTTT
. . TRBJ1-4 TRBV6-6 CASNPNGLRGEKLFF TGTGCCAGCAACCCCAATGGGTTAAGGGGAGAAAAACTGTTTTTT
. . TRBJ1-2 TRBV10-3 CATDTGFSGYTF TGTGCCACTGACACAGGGTTCAGTGGCTACACCTTC
few . TRBJ2-1 TRBV12-3/TRBV12-4 CASSWTAEQFF TGTGCCAGCAGCTGGACGGCAGAGCAGTTCTTC
. TRBD2 TRBJ2-1 TRBV4-1 CASSQGLAGVNEQFF TGCGCCAGCAGCCAAGGGCTAGCGGGGGTCAATGAGCAGTTCTTC
. . TRBJ1-5 TRBV5-1 CASSPEPFGRDQPQHF TGCGCCAGCAGCCCGGAGCCTTTTGGGCGGGATCAGCCCCAGCATTTT
few . TRBJ2-2 TRBV19 CASSATGTNTGELFF TGTGCCAGTAGCGCTACAGGGACGAACACCGGGGAGCTGTTTTTT
. . TRBJ2-1 TRBV7-9 CASSTGTYYNEQFF TGTGCCAGCAGCACCGGGACTTACTACAATGAGCAGTTCTTC
many . TRBJ1-4 TRBV6-5 CASSYSRGGSAFNEKLFF TGTGCCAGCAGTTACTCTAGGGGTGGTTCGGCATTTAATGAAAAACTGTTTTTT
. . TRBJ2-2 TRBV7-9 CASSPLWGGDTGELFF TGTGCCAGCAGCCCCCTTTGGGGTGGGGACACCGGGGAGCTGTTTTTT
. . TRBJ1-1 TRBV27 CASSLKGGALGEAFF TGTGCCAGCAGTTTAAAAGGAGGGGCCCTTGGGGAAGCTTTCTTT
. . TRBJ2-5 TRBV6-1 CASILLGTQETQYF TGTGCCAGCATTCTCTTGGGGACCCAAGAGACCCAGTACTTC
. TRBD1 TRBJ1-2 TRBV6-5 CASSYLAGGGGYTF TGTGCCAGCAGTTACTTGGCAGGGGGAGGGGGCTACACCTTC
. TRBD2 TRBJ2-3 TRBV5-4 CASSVDPAGGIDTQYF TGTGCCAGCAGCGTGGACCCAGCGGGGGGGATAGATACGCAGTATTTT
few TRBD1 TRBJ2-7 TRBV20-1 CSASPGTGVSYEQYF TGCAGTGCTAGCCCCGGGACAGGGGTCTCCTACGAGCAGTACTTC
. . TRBJ2-1 TRBV15 CSTSNADSLEQFF TGTTCCACCAGCAATGCTGACAGTCTCGAGCAGTTCTTC
. . TRBJ2-7 TRBV27 CASSLSRTATYEQYF TGTGCCAGCAGTTTATCCCGAACTGCGACCTACGAGCAGTACTTC
many TRBD1 TRBJ2-7 TRBV10-2 CASREDRVLYEQYF TGCGCCAGCAGAGAAGACAGGGTATTGTACGAGCAGTACTTC
many . TRBJ2-2 TRBV6-5 CASSYRGTGELFF TGTGCCAGCAGTTACCGGGGCACCGGGGAGCTGTTTTTT
few TRBD2 TRBJ2-7 TRBV11-2 CASSYRDPGTSGSSYEQYF TGTGCCAGCAGCTACCGAGACCCAGGGACTAGCGGGTCCTCCTACGAGCAGTACTTC
. . TRBJ1-5 TRBV7-9 CASSSLGERGQPQHF TGTGCCAGCAGCTCCCTGGGGGAGCGAGGGCAGCCCCAGCATTTT
. . TRBJ1-3 TRBV11-2 CASSLDYWGSSGNTIYF TGTGCCAGCAGCTTAGACTACTGGGGAAGCTCTGGAAACACCATATATTTT
. . TRBJ2-3 TRBV5-1 CASSLTPGLDTQYF TGCGCCAGCAGCTTGACACCGGGGCTGGATACGCAGTATTTT
many TRBD1 TRBJ1-2 TRBV7-6 CASSLALGTGSHYGYTF TGTGCCAGCAGCTTAGCGCTCGGGACAGGGAGTCATTATGGCTACACCTTC
. . TRBJ1-6 TRBV6-5 CASSYSPTGSHSPLHF TGTGCCAGCAGTTACTCGCCAACAGGGTCTCATTCACCCCTCCACTTT
once TRBD1 TRBJ1-2 TRBV7-1 CASSPPTGPGYTF TGTGCCAGCAGCCCTCCGACAGGGCCTGGCTACACCTTC
. TRBD1 TRBJ1-6 TRBV12-3/TRBV12-4 CASSQGQNYNSPLQF TGTGCCAGCAGTCAGGGACAGAACTATAATTCACCCCTCCAATTT
. TRBD1 TRBJ1-1 TRBV19 CASVDRGRTEAFF TGTGCCAGTGTGGACAGGGGGAGAACTGAAGCTTTCTTT
few . TRBJ2-4 TRBV10-1 CASSPLGAKNIQYF TGCGCCAGCAGTCCTCTTGGGGCCAAAAACATTCAGTACTTC
few TRBD1 TRBJ1-1 TRBV6-5 CASRGTGTNTEAFF TGTGCCAGCAGGGGGACAGGGACGAACACTGAAGCTTTCTTT
. TRBD1 TRBJ2-7 TRBV7-9 CASSLRGQDYEQYF TGTGCCAGCAGCTTAAGGGGACAGGATTACGAGCAGTACTTC
few . TRBJ2-3 TRBV7-9 CASSPDMGRSDTQYF TGTGCCAGCAGCCCGGACATGGGACGGTCAGATACGCAGTATTTT